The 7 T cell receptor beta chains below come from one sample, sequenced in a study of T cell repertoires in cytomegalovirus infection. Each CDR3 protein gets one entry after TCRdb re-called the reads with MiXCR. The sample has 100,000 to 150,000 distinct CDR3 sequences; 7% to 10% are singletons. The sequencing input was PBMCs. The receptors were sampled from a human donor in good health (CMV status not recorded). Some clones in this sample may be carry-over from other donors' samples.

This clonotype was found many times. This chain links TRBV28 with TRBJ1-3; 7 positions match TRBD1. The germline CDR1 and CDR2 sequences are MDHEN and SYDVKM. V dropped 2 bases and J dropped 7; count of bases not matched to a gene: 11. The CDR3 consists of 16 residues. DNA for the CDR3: TGTGCCAGCAGTTTAGTAGGGGGCGCAACCATTAACACCATATATTTT. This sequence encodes CASSLVGGATINTIYF.

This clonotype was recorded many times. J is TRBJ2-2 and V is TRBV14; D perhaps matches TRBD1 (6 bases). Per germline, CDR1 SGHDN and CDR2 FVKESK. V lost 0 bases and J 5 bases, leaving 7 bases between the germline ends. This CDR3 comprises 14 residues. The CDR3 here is CASSQDTGTGELFF. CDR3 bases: TGTGCCAGCAGCCAAGACACAGGGACCGGGGAGCTGTTTTTT. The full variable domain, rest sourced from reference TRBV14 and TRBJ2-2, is EAGVTQFPSHSVIEKGQTVTLRCDPISGHDNLYWYRRVMGKEIKFLLHFVKESKQDESGMPNNRFLAERTGGTYSTLKVQPAELEDSGVYFCASSQDTGTGELFFGEGSRLTVL.

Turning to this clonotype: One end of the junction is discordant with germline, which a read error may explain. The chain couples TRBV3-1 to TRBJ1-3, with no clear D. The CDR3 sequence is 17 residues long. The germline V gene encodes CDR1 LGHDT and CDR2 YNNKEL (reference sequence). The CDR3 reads CASSQDRGRVSGSTIYF. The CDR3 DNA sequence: TGTGCCAGCAGCCAAGATCGGGGAAGGGTCTCTGGAAGCACCATATATTTT.

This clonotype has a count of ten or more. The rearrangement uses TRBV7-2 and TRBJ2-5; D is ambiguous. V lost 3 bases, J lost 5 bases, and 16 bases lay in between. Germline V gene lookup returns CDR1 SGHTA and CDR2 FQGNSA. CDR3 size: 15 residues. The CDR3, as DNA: TGTGCCAGCAGCTTTTCTGCGCTGCGTTCTGAGACCCAGTACTTC. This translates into CASSFSALRSETQYF.

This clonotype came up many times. CDR3 residues: CASSLRGGNEQYF. The CDR3 DNA is TGTGCCAGCAGCTTACGGGGAGGGAACGAGCAGTACTTC. V and J are TRBV7-9 and TRBJ2-7; 7 positions agree with TRBD2. The V gene's germline CDR1 is SEHNR and CDR2 FQNEAQ (reference sequence). The CDR3 sequence is 13 residues long. With 2 bases clipped from V and 5 bases from J, the junction kept 3 bases outside the gene matches.

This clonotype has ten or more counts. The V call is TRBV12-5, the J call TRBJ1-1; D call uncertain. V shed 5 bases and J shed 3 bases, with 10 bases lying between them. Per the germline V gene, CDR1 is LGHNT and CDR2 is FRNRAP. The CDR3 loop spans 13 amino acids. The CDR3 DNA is TGTGCTAGTGGTCAGTCCCTGGACACTGAAGCTTTCTTT. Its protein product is CASGQSLDTEAFF.

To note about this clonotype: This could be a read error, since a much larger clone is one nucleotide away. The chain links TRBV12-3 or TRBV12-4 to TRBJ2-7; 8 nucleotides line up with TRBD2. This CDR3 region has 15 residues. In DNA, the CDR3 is TGTGCCAGCAGTTTATCAGCGGGGGCCTCCTACGAGCAGTGCTTC. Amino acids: CASSLSAGASYEQCF.